The 14 T cell receptor beta chains reported below all come from one sample, sequenced in a study of shared clonotypes between healthy human individuals. The table came from immunoSEQ multiplex PCR; TCRdb's copy has only in-frame clones and leaves some out. The table lists 900,000 to 1,200,000 clones, 75% to 85% of them singletons. The specimen sequenced was memory CD4+ T cells from PBMCs. Subset described: CD45RA-negative fraction. All receptors come from a man between 18 and 35 years old in good health. Some clones in this sample may be carry-over from other donors' samples.

The chain joins TRBV10-2 to TRBJ1-5; 9 bases map to TRBD1. Losses at the gene ends were 7 bases for V and 3 bases for J; bases not matched to a gene: 4. Per the germline V gene, CDR1 is WSHSY and CDR2 is SAAADI. CDR3 length: 14 residues. CDR3 sequence reads: CASKGQGFNQPQHF. CDR3 in DNA: TGCGCCAGCAAGGGACAGGGCTTCAATCAGCCCCAGCATTTT.

Turning to this clone: Other DNA sequences in the same sample also yield this CDR3. The chain couples TRBV5-8 to TRBJ1-2, with TRBD1 matching over 7 bases. The V and J ends lost 0 bases and 3 bases, in that order; junction bases with no gene match: 2. Germline V gene data show CDR1 as SGHTS and CDR2 as YDEGEE. There are 14 residues in the CDR3. The CDR3 DNA reads as TGTGCCAGCAGCTTGGTAGGGACAGACTATGGCTACACCTTC. Translating gives CASSLVGTDYGYTF.

At least ten counts were recorded for this clone. V usage is TRBV30 and J usage is TRBJ1-2; possible D gene TRBD1, 6 bases. Germline loops: CDR1 GTSNPN, CDR2 SVGIG (reference sequence). V was clipped by 1 base and J by 3 bases, with 24 bases between them. The CDR3 has 18 residues. The CDR3 region has the DNA TGTGCCTGGAGTGATCTCTCCCTTCCGGACAGACTCGACTATGGCTACACCTTC. It is translated as CAWSDLSLPDRLDYGYTF. The variable domain in full, completed from reference TRBV30 and TRBJ1-2, reads SQTIHQWPATLVQPVGSPLSLECTVEGTSNPNLYWYRQAAGRGLQLLFYSVGIGQISSEVPQNLSASRPQDRQFILSSKKLLLSDSGFYLCAWSDLSLPDRLDYGYTFGSGTRLTVV.

V gene TRBV7-9 combines with J gene TRBJ1-1; 7 nucleotides align to TRBD1. The V gene's germline CDR1 is SEHNR and CDR2 FQNEAQ (reference sequence). Trimming removed 10 bases from V and 6 bases from J; junction bases left unmatched: 11. This CDR3 is 13 amino acids long. CDR3 DNA sequence: TGTGCCATACAAACGACAGGGACCCCTGAAGCTTTCTTT. Translating it yields CAIQTTGTPEAFF.

The chain uses TRBV11-2 and TRBJ2-5; D remains unclear. Germline lookup yields CDR1 SGHAT and CDR2 FQNNGV. V dropped 0 bases and J dropped 5 bases, with 10 bases sitting between them. CDR3 length: 14 amino acids. The CDR3: CASSLEVHPETQYF. As DNA, the CDR3 is TGTGCCAGCAGCTTAGAGGTCCATCCGGAGACCCAGTACTTC.

The chain recombines TRBV7-3 with TRBJ2-5, with TRBD1 identical over 7 bases. Germline values: CDR1 SGHTA, CDR2 FQGTGA. Trimming at V came to 5 bases and at J to 3 bases, leaving 3 bases not matched to a gene. The CDR3 covers 13 residues. CDR3 protein: CASSGDSKETQYF. The CDR3, as DNA: TGTGCCAGCAGCGGGGACAGCAAAGAGACCCAGTACTTC.

The CDR3 spells CASSVTGTDGYTF. The CDR3 nucleotides read TGTGCCAGCAGTGTTACAGGGACGGATGGCTACACCTTC. The chain has TRBV6-1 and TRBJ1-2, with a possible D match to TRBD1 (6 bases). Trimming took 4 bases from V and 6 from J, leaving 12 bases between them. Germline V gene sequence: CDR1 MNHNS, CDR2 SASEGT. CDR3 length equals 13 residues.

The chain combines TRBV2 with TRBJ2-5, with D tentatively TRBD1 or TRBD2 (5 bases each). From germline, CDR1 is SNHLY and CDR2 FYNNEI. The CDR3 spans 12 residues. V dropped 7 bases and J dropped 6 bases, with 12 bases sitting between them. CDR3 bases: TGTGCCAGCAAAGGGGACGCGAAGACCCAGTACTTC. Its translation is CASKGDAKTQYF. Supplemented by reference TRBV2 and TRBJ2-5, the full variable domain reads EPEVTQTPSHQVTQMGQEVILRCVPISNHLYFYWYRQILGQKVEFLVSFYNNEISEKSEIFDDQFSVERPDGSNFTLKIRSTKLEDSAMYFCASKGDAKTQYFGPGTRLLVL.

The rearrangement joins TRBV28 to TRBJ1-5; D is possibly TRBD2 (5 bases). Judging by the DNA end, TRBJ2-3 fits better; the J call may be wrong. The CDR3 is 16 residues long. CDR1 is MDHEN, CDR2 SYDVKM, per germline. In DNA, the CDR3 is TGTGCCAGCAGTTTCGAGGGAGCCTATAGCAATCAGCCCCAGTATTTT. This encodes CASSFEGAYSNQPQYF.

The chain combines TRBV19 with TRBJ1-4, with TRBD1 matching 8 bases. The CDR3 spans 16 residues. Trimming cost V 1 base and J 6 bases; bases outside gene matches: 7. Germline assignment: CDR1 LNHDA and CDR2 SQIVND (reference sequence). The CDR3 reads CASSIAAQGGDEKLFF. The CDR3 nucleotides read TGTGCCAGTAGTATAGCGGCACAGGGGGGGGATGAAAAACTGTTTTTT.

This clone was recorded a few times. In DNA form, the CDR3 reads TGTGCCAGTAGTAATGGCGGGCGGGCTTCTGACTCCTACGAGCAGTACTTC. It specifies CASSNGGRASDSYEQYF. The V and J genes are TRBV19 and TRBJ2-7, with D maybe TRBD2 (5 bases). V lost 4 bases, J lost 0 bases, and 19 bases lay in between. The germline V gene has CDR1 LNHDA and CDR2 SQIVND (reference sequence). There are 17 residues in the CDR3.

The gene calls are TRBV4-2 and TRBJ2-2; no clear D gene. CDR1 and CDR2 (germline): LGHNA, YNFKEQ. There are 15 residues in the CDR3. Trimming cost V 3 bases and J 1 base, with 9 bases left between them. The CDR3 loop is CASSHADKNTGELFF. The CDR3 nucleotides read TGTGCCAGCAGCCACGCGGATAAGAACACCGGGGAGCTGTTTTTT.

The CDR3: CASSLISADTIYF. The CDR3 nucleotides are TGTGCCAGCAGCTTAATTTCCGCGGACACCATATATTTT. V gene TRBV7-2 combines with J gene TRBJ1-3, with D unresolved. The CDR3 spans 13 residues. Germline V gene lookup returns CDR1 SGHTA and CDR2 FQGNSA. V was clipped by 2 bases and J by 8 bases, with 10 bases between them.

V is TRBV7-8 and J is TRBJ2-3; perhaps D is TRBD1 or TRBD2 (5 bases each). The CDR3 loop spans 13 amino acids. Germline assignment: CDR1 SGHVS and CDR2 FQNEAQ. V was trimmed by 5 bases and J by 8 bases, leaving 14 bases between them. This CDR3 is CASSMGPRGTQYF. In DNA form, the CDR3 reads TGTGCCAGCAGCATGGGACCCCGCGGTACGCAGTATTTT.